These T cell receptor beta chains were read from a single sample in a study of shared clonotypes between healthy human individuals. TCRdb's table, derived via immunoSEQ multiplex PCR, lists solely in-frame clones and lacks some. The data show 2,500,000 or so clones, approximately 90% seen once. Specimen: naive CD4+ T cells from PBMCs. The receptors derive from a young man in good health. Some clones in this sample may be carry-over from other donors' samples. The CDR3 runs from the conserved cysteine through the conserved F or W. Fields, in order: V gene, D gene, J gene, CDR3 protein, CDR3 DNA. The D gene is left open where the match is weak.

v_gene: TRBV6-5
d_gene: TRBD1
j_gene: TRBJ1-2
CDR3aa: CASSYSSIQGALGYTF
CDR3nt: TGTGCCAGCAGTTACTCGTCTATTCAGGGGGCCCTGGGCTACACCTTC

v_gene: TRBV7-8
d_gene: .
j_gene: TRBJ1-3
CDR3aa: CASSAFDSPGNTIYF
CDR3nt: TGTGCCAGCAGCGCCTTCGACTCGCCTGGAAACACCATATATTTT

v_gene: TRBV9
d_gene: .
j_gene: TRBJ2-7
CDR3aa: CASSVTPTSPYEQYF
CDR3nt: TGTGCCAGCAGCGTAACCCCTACTTCCCCCTACGAGCAGTACTTC

v_gene: TRBV27
d_gene: .
j_gene: TRBJ1-5
CDR3aa: CASSLAPWGNQPQHF
CDR3nt: TGTGCCAGCAGTTTAGCGCCGTGGGGGAATCAGCCCCAGCATTTT

v_gene: TRBV18
d_gene: .
j_gene: TRBJ1-1
CDR3aa: CASSLSLTEAFF
CDR3nt: TGTGCCAGCTCTTTATCTCTCACTGAAGCTTTCTTT

v_gene: TRBV4-2
d_gene: .
j_gene: TRBJ1-4
CDR3aa: CASSQVTEKLFF
CDR3nt: TGTGCCAGCAGCCAAGTCACGGAAAAACTGTTTTTT

v_gene: TRBV19
d_gene: .
j_gene: TRBJ1-1
CDR3aa: CASSIGQGATEAFF
CDR3nt: TGTGCCAGTAGTATAGGCCAAGGTGCAACTGAAGCTTTCTTT

v_gene: TRBV28
d_gene: .
j_gene: TRBJ1-1
CDR3aa: CASSLSTGLSNTEAFF
CDR3nt: TGTGCCAGCAGTTTAAGCACGGGACTCTCGAACACTGAAGCTTTCTTT

v_gene: TRBV6-1
d_gene: TRBD1
j_gene: TRBJ1-4
CDR3aa: CASSELGQLNEKLFF
CDR3nt: TGTGCCAGCAGTGAACTGGGACAGCTTAATGAAAAACTGTTTTTT

v_gene: TRBV5-1
d_gene: TRBD2
j_gene: TRBJ2-1
CDR3aa: CASTPMTSGNNEQFF
CDR3nt: TGCGCCAGCACCCCCATGACTAGCGGGAACAATGAGCAGTTCTTC

v_gene: TRBV14
d_gene: TRBD1
j_gene: TRBJ1-1
CDR3aa: CASSQTDRVGFSAFF
CDR3nt: TGTGCCAGCAGCCAAACCGACAGGGTCGGGTTTTCGGCTTTCTTT

v_gene: TRBV6-5
d_gene: .
j_gene: TRBJ1-1
CDR3aa: CASSFTGLITEAFF
CDR3nt: TGTGCCAGCAGTTTCACAGGCCTTATCACTGAAGCTTTCTTT

v_gene: TRBV7-9
d_gene: TRBD1
j_gene: TRBJ1-2
CDR3aa: CASSLWDRGNYGYTF
CDR3nt: TGTGCCAGCAGCTTATGGGACAGGGGTAACTATGGCTACACCTTC

v_gene: TRBV11-2
d_gene: TRBD2
j_gene: TRBJ2-3
CDR3aa: CASRGTRTSGGEDTQYF
CDR3nt: TGTGCCAGCAGGGGAACGAGGACTAGCGGAGGGGAGGATACGCAGTATTTT

v_gene: TRBV5-1
d_gene: TRBD1
j_gene: TRBJ1-1
CDR3aa: CASSTDIGQVHTEAFF
CDR3nt: TGCGCCAGCAGCACCGACATTGGACAGGTACACACTGAAGCTTTCTTT

v_gene: TRBV6-5
d_gene: .
j_gene: TRBJ2-7
CDR3aa: CASSPTEGGSYEQYF
CDR3nt: TGTGCCAGCAGCCCGACGGAGGGAGGCTCCTACGAGCAGTACTTC

v_gene: TRBV2
d_gene: TRBD2
j_gene: TRBJ2-2
CDR3aa: CASRVAGEELFF
CDR3nt: TGTGCCAGCAGAGTAGCGGGAGAGGAGCTGTTTTTT

v_gene: TRBV1
d_gene: .
j_gene: TRBJ2-3
CDR3aa: CTSSQKATLKTTSTDTQYF
CDR3nt: TGCACCAGCAGCCAAAAGGCTACGCTAAAAACCACTAGCACAGATACGCAGTATTTT

v_gene: TRBV28
d_gene: .
j_gene: TRBJ2-5
CDR3aa: CASSLGPHQETQYF
CDR3nt: TGTGCCAGCAGTCTGGGACCGCACCAAGAGACCCAGTACTTC

v_gene: TRBV9
d_gene: TRBD1
j_gene: TRBJ2-7
CDR3aa: CASSPFGQGATHEQYF
CDR3nt: TGTGCCAGCAGCCCTTTTGGACAGGGGGCGACTCACGAGCAGTACTTC

v_gene: TRBV9
d_gene: TRBD2
j_gene: TRBJ2-1
CDR3aa: CASSGLAEGGEQFF
CDR3nt: TGTGCCAGCAGCGGACTAGCGGAGGGTGGTGAGCAGTTCTTC

v_gene: TRBV4-2
d_gene: .
j_gene: TRBJ1-3
CDR3aa: CASSQVGGRVGNTIYF
CDR3nt: TGTGCCAGCAGCCAAGTCGGGGGGAGGGTAGGAAACACCATATATTTT

v_gene: TRBV7-2
d_gene: .
j_gene: TRBJ2-7
CDR3aa: CASSSGREQYF
CDR3nt: TGTGCCAGCAGCTCCGGGCGCGAGCAGTACTTC

v_gene: TRBV4-1
d_gene: TRBD1
j_gene: TRBJ2-7
CDR3aa: CASSPGQASYEQYF
CDR3nt: TGCGCCAGCAGCCCCGGACAGGCGTCCTACGAGCAGTACTTC

v_gene: TRBV5-6
d_gene: TRBD1
j_gene: TRBJ2-7
CDR3aa: CASSRQGMGHYEQYF
CDR3nt: TGTGCCAGCAGCAGACAGGGCATGGGGCACTACGAGCAGTACTTC

v_gene: TRBV6-1
d_gene: .
j_gene: TRBJ1-1
CDR3aa: CASSDSWNTEAFF
CDR3nt: TGTGCCAGCTCTGACAGCTGGAACACTGAAGCTTTCTTT